The TCR beta chain described here comes from a study of beta chain features in type 1 diabetes. At the level of the study: Comparable age, gender and cell yields were observed in patients relative to healthy donors. Study-level findings and limits: Diminished insertions and augmented deletions at VDJ junctions characterized type 1 diabetes patients. Researchers report that Type 1 diabetes patients had moderately but significantly shorter TCRB CDR3s across all four CD4+ subsets.

This clone has just a few counts. Its antigen is undetermined. Expressed TCRB transcripts were sequenced because the entire RNA isolate underwent reverse transcription. Clones were sequenced by immunoSEQ multiplex PCR, and TCRdb holds only the in-frame ones, with some missing. The repertoire has 160,000 or so clones, around 10% of them found once; the top ten carry roughly 2%. The receptor's source is a man younger than 35 in good health. Sequencing was performed on central memory CD4+ T cells from blood.

The chain's CDR3 is CAISEPIVGLEQYF. DNA for the CDR3: TGTGCCATCAGTGAGCCCATTGTGGGGCTCGAGCAGTACTTC. The chain joins TRBV10-3 to TRBJ2-7; weak D call: TRBD1 (5 bases). V shed 2 bases and J shed 6 bases, with 14 bases lying between them. This CDR3 has 14 residues. In germline, CDR1 is ENHRY, CDR2 SYGVKD.